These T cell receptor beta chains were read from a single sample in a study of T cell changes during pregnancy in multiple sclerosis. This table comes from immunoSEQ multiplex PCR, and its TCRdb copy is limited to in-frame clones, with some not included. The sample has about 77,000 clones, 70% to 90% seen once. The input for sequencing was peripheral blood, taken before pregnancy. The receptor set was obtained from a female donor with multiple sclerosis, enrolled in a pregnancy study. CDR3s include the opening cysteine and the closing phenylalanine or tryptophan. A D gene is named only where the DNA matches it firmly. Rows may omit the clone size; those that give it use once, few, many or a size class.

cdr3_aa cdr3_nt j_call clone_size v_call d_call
CASSQGTDYGYTF TGTGCCAGCTCACAAGGGACAGACTATGGCTACACCTTC TRBJ1-2 . TRBV18 TRBD1
CASRSLTEYTEAFF TGTGCCAGCAGATCCCTGACAGAATACACTGAAGCTTTCTTT TRBJ1-1 . TRBV5-8 .
CASSSSFPGFQPQHF TGTGCCAGCAGTTCATCCTTTCCAGGGTTTCAGCCCCAGCATTTT TRBJ1-5 . TRBV6-5 .
CASSPGDDPWNEQFF TGTGCCAGCAGCCCGGGGGACGACCCCTGGAATGAGCAGTTCTTC TRBJ2-1 . TRBV2 .
CASRSGFNSPLHF TGCGCCAGCAGATCGGGGTTTAATTCACCCCTCCACTTT TRBJ1-6 . TRBV5-1 .
CASSWGLPSTDTQYF TGTGCCAGCAGTTGGGGACTACCAAGCACAGATACGCAGTATTTT TRBJ2-3 . TRBV6-5 TRBD2
CASSLEPSYTGELFF TGTGCCAGCAGTCTCGAGCCCTCGTACACCGGGGAGCTGTTTTTT TRBJ2-2 once TRBV6-5 .
CAWSIWTGVRSEAFF TGTGCCTGGAGTATCTGGACAGGGGTTCGTTCTGAAGCTTTCTTT TRBJ1-1 . TRBV30 TRBD1
CASTTGQGNQPQHF TGTGCCAGCACCACGGGACAGGGTAATCAGCCCCAGCATTTT TRBJ1-5 . TRBV7-2 TRBD1
CASTRTGGLIEAFF TGTGCCAGTACCCGGACAGGGGGCTTAATTGAAGCTTTCTTT TRBJ1-1 few TRBV19 TRBD1
CASSAPSTDTQYF TGTGCCAGCAGCGCGCCTAGCACAGATACGCAGTATTTT TRBJ2-3 . TRBV7-2 .